Given below is one T cell receptor beta chain in context. The antigen is undetermined. These data come from a study of cytomegalovirus exposure and HLA in healthy donors. Whole-study context: Findings of an earlier analysis included under 140 million unique TCR beta sequences from 190 million or so T cells. Regarding the study as a whole: TCR beta chains associated with HLA were, in a later analysis, more clonally expanded than equally common others. Another analysis was done later, and it associated approximately 17,000 TCR beta sequences with HLA alleles at 0.05 false discovery rate.

Donors consisted of healthy bone marrow donors. V lost 6 bases, J lost 3 bases, and 10 bases stayed unmatched. CDR1 and CDR2 (germline): SGHTS, YDEGEE. The length of the CDR3 is 15 residues. Researchers ran the PCR with 60 Vbeta and 13 Jbeta primers. Sequenced by immunoSEQ multiplex PCR; TCRdb stores in-frame clones only, minus some. The table shows 150,000 to 200,000 clones, with more than 80% occurring only once. Sequences were obtained from PBMCs. The source is a man aged 18 to 35 in good health and CMV-seronegative. The genes are TRBV5-8 and TRBJ2-5, with 8 nucleotides matching TRBD1. The CDR3 loop is CASTPGQAIKETQYF. CDR3 coding DNA: TGTGCCAGCACCCCGGGACAGGCTATTAAAGAGACCCAGTACTTC.